Included here is one TCR beta chain sequence, with context. This CDR3 comprises 17 residues. V lost 4 bases, J lost 5 bases, and 10 bases stayed unmatched. Germline CDR1 is SGHNT and CDR2 is YYREEE (reference sequence). Original methodology: Cell counts per sample came from amplifying reference gene primers. Produced via immunoSEQ multiplex PCR; TCRdb's table is partial and in-frame only. That table is the source of V, J and clone size, and D and trimming were worked out from the DNA. The sample has roughly 400,000 clones; roughly 88% are singletons. This record belongs to a study of blood T cell repertoires in COVID-19.

The material sequenced was PBMCs or T cells enriched from blood (not recorded which). The rearrangement joins TRBV5-4 to TRBJ2-1, with 12 nucleotides matching TRBD2. This TCR came from a man aged 18 to 30 who had recovered from COVID-19. The CDR3: CASSPPPSGGAHNEQFF. Written as DNA, the CDR3 is TGTGCCAGCAGCCCCCCGCCTAGCGGGGGGGCCCACAATGAGCAGTTCTTC.